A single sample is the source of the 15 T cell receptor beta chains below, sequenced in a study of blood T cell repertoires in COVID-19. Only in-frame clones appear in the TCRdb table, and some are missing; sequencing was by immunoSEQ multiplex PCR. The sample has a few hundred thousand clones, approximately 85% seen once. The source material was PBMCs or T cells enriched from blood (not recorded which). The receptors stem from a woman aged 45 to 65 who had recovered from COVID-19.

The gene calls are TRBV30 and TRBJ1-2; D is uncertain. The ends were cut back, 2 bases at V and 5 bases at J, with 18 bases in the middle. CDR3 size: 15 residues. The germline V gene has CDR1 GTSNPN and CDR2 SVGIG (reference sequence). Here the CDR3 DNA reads TGTGCCTGGAGTCTCGAAGATTGGGCAGGATATGGCTACACCTTC. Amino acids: CAWSLEDWAGYGYTF.

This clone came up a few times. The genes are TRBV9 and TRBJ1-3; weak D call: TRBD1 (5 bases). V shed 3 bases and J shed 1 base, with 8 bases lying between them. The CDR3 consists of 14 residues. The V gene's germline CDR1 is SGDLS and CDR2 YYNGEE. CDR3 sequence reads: CASSGQRSGNTIYF. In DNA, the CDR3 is TGTGCCAGCAGCGGACAGAGATCTGGAAACACCATATATTTT.

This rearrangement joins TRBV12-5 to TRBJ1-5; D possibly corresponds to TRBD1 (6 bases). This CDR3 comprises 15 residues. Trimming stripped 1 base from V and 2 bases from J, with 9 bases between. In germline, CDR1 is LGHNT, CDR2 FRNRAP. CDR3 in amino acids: CASGLDRVGNQPQHF. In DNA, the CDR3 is TGTGCTAGTGGTTTGGACAGGGTGGGCAATCAGCCCCAGCATTTT.

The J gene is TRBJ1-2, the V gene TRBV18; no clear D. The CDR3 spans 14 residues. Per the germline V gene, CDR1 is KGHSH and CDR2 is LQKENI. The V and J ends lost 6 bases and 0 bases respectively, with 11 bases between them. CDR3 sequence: CASSPLGPNYGYTF. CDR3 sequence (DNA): TGTGCCAGCTCCCCGCTTGGGCCTAACTATGGCTACACCTTC. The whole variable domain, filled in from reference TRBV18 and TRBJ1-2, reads NAGVMQNPRHLVRRRGQEARLRCSPMKGHSHVYWYRQLPEEGLKFMVYLQKENIIDESGMPKERFSAEFPKEGPSILRIQQVVRGDSAAYFCASSPLGPNYGYTFGSGTRLTVV.

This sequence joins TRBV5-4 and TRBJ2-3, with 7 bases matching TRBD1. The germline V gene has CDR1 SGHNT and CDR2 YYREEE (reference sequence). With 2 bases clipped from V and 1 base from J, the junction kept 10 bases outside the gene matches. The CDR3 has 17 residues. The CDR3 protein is CASSFESGGRGTDTQYF. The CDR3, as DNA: TGTGCCAGCAGCTTTGAATCAGGGGGTCGTGGCACAGATACGCAGTATTTT.

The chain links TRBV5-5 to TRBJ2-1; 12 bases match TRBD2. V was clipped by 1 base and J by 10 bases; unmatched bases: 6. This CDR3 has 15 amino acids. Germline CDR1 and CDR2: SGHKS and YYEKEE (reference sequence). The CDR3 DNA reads TGTGCCAGCAGCTTGTGGGGACTAGCGGGCGGCGAGCAGTTCTTC. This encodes CASSLWGLAGGEQFF.

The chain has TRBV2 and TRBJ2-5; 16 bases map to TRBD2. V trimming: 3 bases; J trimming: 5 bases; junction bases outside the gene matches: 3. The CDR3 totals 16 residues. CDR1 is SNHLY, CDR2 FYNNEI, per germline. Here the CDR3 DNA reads TGTGCCAGCAGTGACAGGGGACTAGCGGGAGGGGAGACCCAGTACTTC. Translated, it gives CASSDRGLAGGETQYF. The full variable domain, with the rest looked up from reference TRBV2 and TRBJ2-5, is EPEVTQTPSHQVTQMGQEVILRCVPISNHLYFYWYRQILGQKVEFLVSFYNNEISEKSEIFDDQFSVERPDGSNFTLKIRSTKLEDSAMYFCASSDRGLAGGETQYFGPGTRLLVL.

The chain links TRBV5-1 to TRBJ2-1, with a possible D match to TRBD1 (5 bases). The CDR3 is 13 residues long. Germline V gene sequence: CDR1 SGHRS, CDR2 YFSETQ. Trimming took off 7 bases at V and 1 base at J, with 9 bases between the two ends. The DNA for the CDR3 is TGCGCCAGCTCCCCAGGGTCCTACAATGAGCAGTTCTTC. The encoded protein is CASSPGSYNEQFF.

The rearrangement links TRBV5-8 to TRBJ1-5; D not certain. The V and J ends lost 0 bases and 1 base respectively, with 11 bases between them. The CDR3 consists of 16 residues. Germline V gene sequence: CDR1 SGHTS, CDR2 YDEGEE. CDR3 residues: CASSLGGGNSNQPQHF. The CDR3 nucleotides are TGTGCCAGCAGCTTGGGGGGAGGTAACAGCAATCAGCCCCAGCATTTT.

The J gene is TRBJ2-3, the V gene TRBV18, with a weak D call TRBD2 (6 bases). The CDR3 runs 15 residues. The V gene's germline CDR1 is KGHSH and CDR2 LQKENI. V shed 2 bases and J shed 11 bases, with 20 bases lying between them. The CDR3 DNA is TGTGCCAGCTCACCAGACGCCGGGGCCCGGGGAGGGCAGTATTTT. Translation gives CASSPDAGARGGQYF. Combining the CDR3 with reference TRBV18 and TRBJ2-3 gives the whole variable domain NAGVMQNPRHLVRRRGQEARLRCSPMKGHSHVYWYRQLPEEGLKFMVYLQKENIIDESGMPKERFSAEFPKEGPSILRIQQVVRGDSAAYFCASSPDAGARGGQYFGPGTRLTVL.

The CDR3 here is CASSQYRGETQYF. In DNA form, the CDR3 reads TGTGCCAGCAGCCAATACAGGGGGGAGACCCAGTACTTC. The V gene is TRBV3-1 (or the pseudogene TRBV3-2), the J gene TRBJ2-5; 8 bases match TRBD1. The germline CDR1 and CDR2 sequences are LGHDT and YNNKEL (reference sequence). V was pared by 2 bases and J by 5 bases, with 1 base of the junction left unmatched. The CDR3 runs to 13 residues.

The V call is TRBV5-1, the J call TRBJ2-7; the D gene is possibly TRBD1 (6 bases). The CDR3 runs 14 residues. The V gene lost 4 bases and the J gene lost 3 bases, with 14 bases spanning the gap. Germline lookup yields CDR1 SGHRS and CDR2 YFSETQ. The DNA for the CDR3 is TGCGCCAGCAGCCAGAACCTACAGGGCTACGAGCAGTACTTC. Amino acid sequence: CASSQNLQGYEQYF. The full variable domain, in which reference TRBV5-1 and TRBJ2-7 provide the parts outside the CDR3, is KAGVTQTPRYLIKTRGQQVTLSCSPISGHRSVSWYQQTPGQGLQFLFEYFSETQRNKGNFPGRFSGRQFSNSRSEMNVSTLELGDSALYLCASSQNLQGYEQYFGPGTRLTVT.

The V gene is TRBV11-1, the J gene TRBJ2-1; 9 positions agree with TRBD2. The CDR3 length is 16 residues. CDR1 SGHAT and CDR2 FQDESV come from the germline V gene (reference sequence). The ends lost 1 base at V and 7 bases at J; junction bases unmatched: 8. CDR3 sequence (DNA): TGTGCCAGCAGCTTAGTGGGGCTAGCGGGAAGGAATGAGCAGTTCTTC. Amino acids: CASSLVGLAGRNEQFF.

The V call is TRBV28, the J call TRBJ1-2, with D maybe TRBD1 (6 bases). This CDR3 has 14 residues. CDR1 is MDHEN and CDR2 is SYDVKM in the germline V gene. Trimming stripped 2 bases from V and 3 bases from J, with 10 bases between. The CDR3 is CASSLMGAYYGYTF. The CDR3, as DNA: TGTGCCAGCAGTTTAATGGGGGCGTACTATGGCTACACCTTC.

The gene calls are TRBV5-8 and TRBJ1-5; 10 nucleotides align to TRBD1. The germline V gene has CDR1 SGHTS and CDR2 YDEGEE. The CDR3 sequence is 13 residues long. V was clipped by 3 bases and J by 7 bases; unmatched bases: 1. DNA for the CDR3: TGTGCCAGCAGCTGGACAGGGGGACAGCCCCAGCATTTT. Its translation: CASSWTGGQPQHF.